Shown below are 25 T cell receptor beta chains from a single sample sequenced in a study of blood T cell repertoires in COVID-19. The repertoire was sequenced with immunoSEQ multiplex PCR; TCRdb's copy has only in-frame clones and lacks some. The data show roughly 140,000 clones, with around 82% seen just once and under 9.5% held by the top ten. Sequencing input: peripheral blood. These receptors came from a human donor in a cohort sampled during active COVID-19.

CDR3 sequence: CASSPGTGASESNQPQHF. CDR3 nucleotide sequence: TGTGCCAGCAGCCCGGGGACAGGGGCCTCCGAGAGCAATCAGCCCCAGCATTTT. The J gene is TRBJ1-5, the V gene TRBV4-2; 10 bases agree with TRBD1. With V trimmed by 4 bases and J by 1 base, 10 bases remained unmatched. Germline values: CDR1 LGHNA, CDR2 YNFKEQ. The CDR3 is made up of 18 amino acids.

Only one count was recorded for this clone. The V call is TRBV9, the J call TRBJ2-3, with 9 bases fitting TRBD1. The CDR3 runs to 17 residues. Germline V lookup: CDR1 SGDLS, CDR2 YYNGEE. After removal of 0 bases from V and 3 bases from J, the junction contained 8 bases not matched to a gene. The CDR3 DNA is TGTGCCAGCAGCGTAGGAAGGGGACAGGGACGGACAGATACGCAGTATTTT. Protein: CASSVGRGQGRTDTQYF.

This chain connects TRBV7-9 to TRBJ1-4; a weak D match, TRBD1 (5 bases). The CDR3 has 15 residues. V lost 2 bases to trimming and J lost 11 bases, with 18 bases between them. Germline V lookup: CDR1 SEHNR, CDR2 FQNEAQ (reference sequence). The CDR3 DNA sequence: TGTGCCAGCAGCTTATCAACCGGGGGGGTGACTAAACTGTTTTTT. Protein product: CASSLSTGGVTKLFF.

This sequence joins TRBV24-1 and TRBJ2-3, with D unclear. This CDR3 region has 15 residues. CDR1 and CDR2 from the germline V gene are KGHDR and SFDVKD. Trimming stripped 5 bases from V and 0 bases from J, with 11 bases between. The CDR3 protein is CATSGVFSSTDTQYF. The CDR3 DNA follows: TGTGCCACCAGTGGCGTCTTTTCTAGCACAGATACGCAGTATTTT.

As concerns this clone: This CDR3 is also generated by other DNA sequences in the sample. The chain links TRBV19 to TRBJ1-6; 8 bases fit TRBD1. The CDR3 spans 15 residues. V shed 3 bases, J shed 7 bases, and the junction held 5 bases outside the gene matches. Germline V CDR1 and CDR2: LNHDA, SQIVND (reference sequence). CDR3 residues: CASSITGGLNSPLHF. The CDR3 DNA is TGTGCCAGTAGTATCACAGGGGGATTAAATTCACCCCTCCACTTT.

The gene calls are TRBV5-1 and TRBJ1-1, with D tentatively TRBD1 (6 bases). The CDR3 covers 14 residues. V lost 5 bases and J lost 4, with 15 bases in between. CDR1 and CDR2 from the germline V gene are SGHRS and YFSETQ. In nucleotides, the CDR3 is TGCGCCAGCAGACCCAGAACAGGGAGCACTGAAGCTTTCTTT. It codes for CASRPRTGSTEAFF.

The chain uses TRBV5-8 and TRBJ1-1; D may be TRBD1 (6 bases). Germline V gene data show CDR1 as SGHTS and CDR2 as YDEGEE. There are 14 residues in the CDR3. V dropped 0 bases and J dropped 4 bases, with 10 bases sitting between them. This CDR3 reads CASSLDRATTEAFF. CDR3 coding DNA: TGTGCCAGCAGCTTGGACAGGGCTACCACTGAAGCTTTCTTT.

The chain joins TRBV19 to TRBJ2-1; 10 bases agree with TRBD1. The CDR3 is made up of 18 amino acids. V lost 6 bases and J lost 7; bases outside the gene matches: 18. The germline V gene has CDR1 LNHDA and CDR2 SQIVND (reference sequence). CDR3 in amino acids: CASSLRISYPGQGNEQFF. The CDR3, as DNA: TGTGCCAGTAGCTTACGAATATCTTATCCGGGACAGGGGAATGAGCAGTTCTTC.

The gene calls are TRBV5-1 and TRBJ2-7; no firm D call. The CDR3 covers 11 residues. CDR1 and CDR2 from the germline V gene are SGHRS and YFSETQ. V dropped 2 bases and J dropped 3 bases, with 3 bases sitting between them. In DNA form, the CDR3 reads TGCGCCAGCAGCTTCCGCTACGAGCAGTACTTC. It translates to CASSFRYEQYF. The full variable domain, rest sourced from reference TRBV5-1 and TRBJ2-7, is KAGVTQTPRYLIKTRGQQVTLSCSPISGHRSVSWYQQTPGQGLQFLFEYFSETQRNKGNFPGRFSGRQFSNSRSEMNVSTLELGDSALYLCASSFRYEQYFGPGTRLTVT.

The chain uses TRBV5-1 and TRBJ1-1; 8 bases are a match to TRBD1. This CDR3 spans 14 amino acids. After removal of 5 bases from V and 2 bases from J, the junction contained 5 bases not matched to a gene. Germline V gene sequence: CDR1 SGHRS, CDR2 YFSETQ. This CDR3 is CASRTTGVNTEAFF. The CDR3 bases are TGCGCCAGCAGGACGACAGGGGTTAACACTGAAGCTTTCTTT.

V usage is TRBV7-9 and J usage is TRBJ1-6, with a weak D call TRBD1 (6 bases). Per the germline V gene, CDR1 is SEHNR and CDR2 is FQNEAQ (reference sequence). V was trimmed by 5 bases and J by 10 bases, leaving 18 bases between them. CDR3 length equals 15 residues. DNA of the CDR3: TGTGCCAGCAGCCCCATGGACAGACAGAGCTCACCCCTCCACTTT. Amino acid sequence: CASSPMDRQSSPLHF. Combining the CDR3 with reference TRBV7-9 and TRBJ1-6 gives the whole variable domain DTGVSQNPRHKITKRGQNVTFRCDPISEHNRLYWYRQTLGQGPEFLTYFQNEAQLEKSRLLSDRFSAERPKGSFSTLEIQRTEQGDSAMYLCASSPMDRQSSPLHFGNGTRLTVT.

The chain uses TRBV27 and TRBJ2-3; no clear D. The CDR3 spans 13 residues. Trimming removed 6 bases from V and 0 bases from J, with 7 bases in between. Per the germline V gene, CDR1 is MNHEY and CDR2 is SMNVEV (reference sequence). This chain's CDR3 is CASRATSTDTQYF. The CDR3 DNA is TGTGCCAGCAGAGCGACTAGCACAGATACGCAGTATTTT.

This sequence joins TRBV6-1 and TRBJ2-7; tentative D call: TRBD2 (6 bases). V dropped 1 base and J dropped 2 bases, with 9 bases sitting between them. In germline, CDR1 is MNHNS, CDR2 SASEGT. This CDR3 spans 14 amino acids. CDR3 region: CASSEVRGAYEQYF. CDR3 sequence (DNA): TGTGCCAGCAGTGAAGTGCGGGGAGCCTACGAGCAGTACTTC.

The CDR3 reads CAAAGDYGYTF. The CDR3 DNA follows: TGTGCCGCGGCAGGGGACTATGGCTACACCTTC. The gene calls are TRBV28 and TRBJ1-2; D perhaps matches TRBD1 (6 bases). This CDR3 is 11 amino acids long. V was pared by 11 bases and J by 3 bases, with 10 bases between. From germline, CDR1 is MDHEN and CDR2 SYDVKM.

The chain joins TRBV19 to TRBJ1-2, with a tentative D call TRBD1 (6 bases). The CDR3 runs 14 residues. CDR1 is LNHDA, CDR2 SQIVND, per germline (reference sequence). The germline V and J ends were trimmed by 4 bases and 5 bases, with 14 bases remaining between them. In DNA, the CDR3 is TGTGCCAGTAGTAACGCCGGACAGTTTTATGGCTACACCTTC. Translation: CASSNAGQFYGYTF.

This clone was observed a single time. The chain recombines TRBV29-1 with TRBJ1-1; D perhaps matches TRBD1 (6 bases). The germline V gene encodes CDR1 SQVTM and CDR2 ANQGSEA. Trimming removed 6 bases at V and 1 base at J, with 15 bases between. The CDR3 runs 14 residues. The CDR3 protein is CSVVRGPENTEAFF. The CDR3 bases are TGCAGCGTCGTCAGGGGCCCGGAGAACACTGAAGCTTTCTTT.

J is TRBJ1-1 and V is TRBV2, with a possible D match to TRBD1 (6 bases). V shed 6 bases and J shed 4 bases, with 18 bases lying between them. The CDR3 has 15 amino acids. The germline gives CDR1 SNHLY, CDR2 FYNNEI. The CDR3 loop reads CASSALGQDSTEAFF. CDR3 sequence (DNA): TGTGCCAGCAGCGCCCTAGGGCAGGACAGCACTGAAGCTTTCTTT.

The chain couples TRBV11-2 to TRBJ1-6, with TRBD1 matching over 7 bases. Germline assignment: CDR1 SGHAT and CDR2 FQNNGV. V lost 4 bases to trimming and J lost 10 bases; unmatched junction nucleotides: 7. There are 14 residues in the CDR3. CDR3 residues: CASSSNRGRSPLHF. CDR3 sequence (DNA): TGTGCCAGCAGCTCGAACAGGGGCCGCTCACCCCTCCACTTT.

The chain joins TRBV2 to TRBJ2-7; TRBD2 might be the D (5 bases). The CDR3 runs 11 residues. The V and J ends lost 6 bases and 4 bases respectively, with 7 bases between them. The germline V gene encodes CDR1 SNHLY and CDR2 FYNNEI. The DNA of the CDR3 is TGTGCCAGCAGGAGGGATTACGAGCAGTACTTC. Protein sequence: CASRRDYEQYF.

Only a few counts were recorded for this clone. CDR3 nucleotides: TGTGCCAGCAGCCAATCCGCGTATGGCTACACCTTC. It translates to CASSQSAYGYTF. The rearrangement joins TRBV3-1 (or the pseudogene TRBV3-2) to TRBJ1-2; D ambiguous. The CDR3 runs 12 residues. Trimming pared 2 bases from V and 5 bases from J, leaving 6 bases between. In germline, CDR1 is LGHDT, CDR2 YNNKEL (reference sequence).

The V call is TRBV6-5, the J call TRBJ2-7; TRBD1 is a possible D gene (5 bases). In germline, CDR1 is MNHEY, CDR2 SVGAGI. Trimming shortened V by 6 bases and J by 6 bases, and 18 bases separated the two germline ends. The CDR3 sequence is 14 residues long. The CDR3 sequence: CASSAGQGNLEQYF. Here the CDR3 DNA reads TGTGCCAGCAGCGCCGGACAAGGTAACCTCGAGCAGTACTTC.

The chain couples TRBV4-1 to TRBJ2-5, with TRBD2 identical over 10 bases. Per the germline V gene, CDR1 is MGHRA and CDR2 is YSYEKL. The CDR3 spans 17 residues. Losses at the gene ends were 1 base for V and 2 bases for J; bases not matched to a gene: 7. The chain's CDR3 is CASSQASGGRTQETQYF. The CDR3 coding sequence is TGCGCCAGCAGCCAAGCTAGCGGGGGCCGAACACAAGAGACCCAGTACTTC.

This clone has more than one count but fewer than ten. The CDR3 DNA sequence: TGCGCCAGCAGCTTTAAATCTGGGACAGGGGACAATGAGCAGTTCTTC. It encodes CASSFKSGTGDNEQFF. The chain carries TRBV5-1 and TRBJ2-1; 10 positions match TRBD1. V was pared by 2 bases and J by 5 bases, with 7 bases of the junction left unmatched. This CDR3 is built from 16 residues. Germline V gene data show CDR1 as SGHRS and CDR2 as YFSETQ. The variable domain in full, completed from reference TRBV5-1 and TRBJ2-1, reads KAGVTQTPRYLIKTRGQQVTLSCSPISGHRSVSWYQQTPGQGLQFLFEYFSETQRNKGNFPGRFSGRQFSNSRSEMNVSTLELGDSALYLCASSFKSGTGDNEQFFGPGTRLTVL.

The sample holds a few counts of this clone. The chain joins TRBV27 to TRBJ1-5; 9 bases agree with TRBD1. The V and J ends lost 5 bases and 2 bases, in that order; junction bases with no gene match: 22. Germline CDR1 and CDR2: MNHEY and SMNVEV (reference sequence). The CDR3 is 21 residues long. CDR3 loop: CASSPHANRDRVIKGNQPQHF. CDR3 coding DNA: TGTGCCAGCAGTCCCCATGCAAACCGGGACAGGGTGATTAAGGGCAATCAGCCCCAGCATTTT.

The V gene is TRBV4-1, the J gene TRBJ2-7, with 9 positions matching TRBD1. This CDR3 has 13 residues. Germline loops: CDR1 MGHRA, CDR2 YSYEKL. With V trimmed by 5 bases and J by 6 bases, 5 bases remained unmatched. In nucleotides, the CDR3 is TGCGCCAGCAGCGTGGACAGGGGATCCGAGCAGTACTTC. Its translation: CASSVDRGSEQYF.